This T cell receptor beta chain was retrieved from a study of T cell responses to AZD1222 COVID-19 vaccine. About the research overall: Investigators merged groups given second doses at roughly 4 or roughly 12 weeks. Overall study findings and caveats: It was only after the peak T cell response that any repertoires were sampled.

Clones were read by immunoSEQ multiplex PCR, and TCRdb kept only the in-frame ones, dropping some. In the table there are around 130,000 clones, approximately 93% of which are singletons. Comment on this clone: Antigen unknown.

Trimming pared 5 bases from V and 7 bases from J, leaving 13 bases between. The germline V gene encodes CDR1 SGHDN and CDR2 FVKESK. CDR3 length equals 13 residues. Here the sequenced sample was peripheral blood, taken on day 0 of AZD1222 vaccination. The chain is built from TRBV14 and TRBJ2-3; TRBD2 might be the D (6 bases). The clonotype was recovered from an adult in good health. The CDR3 loop is CASSSGLHYTQYF. For the CDR3, the DNA is TGTGCCAGCAGCTCGGGACTCCATTATACGCAGTATTTT.